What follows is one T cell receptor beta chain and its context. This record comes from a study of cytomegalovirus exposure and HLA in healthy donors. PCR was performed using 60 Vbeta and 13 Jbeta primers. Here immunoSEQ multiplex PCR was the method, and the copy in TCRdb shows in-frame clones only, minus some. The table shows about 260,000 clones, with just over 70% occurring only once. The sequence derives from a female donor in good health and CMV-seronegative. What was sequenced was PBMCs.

CDR3 region: CASRESGLTGTGELFF. The CDR3 DNA reads TGTGCCAGCAGAGAATCCGGACTAACGGGGACCGGGGAGCTGTTTTTT. The rearrangement uses TRBV9 and TRBJ2-2; D possibly corresponds to TRBD2 (6 bases). The ends were cut back, 5 bases at V and 5 bases at J, with 19 bases in the middle. The CDR3 length is 16 residues. The germline V gene encodes CDR1 SGDLS and CDR2 YYNGEE.